The source of this T cell receptor (beta chain) is a study of blood T cells in healthy people across ages. Study context: The capture of about one barcoded beta molecule per two T cells was achieved by template switching.

Each individual donor underwent a draw of approximately 9.8 milliliters of peripheral blood. With each sample, at least 6 micrograms of total RNA were extracted. The CDR3 sequence is 14 residues long. Alongside a J-beta primer mix, a sample-barcoded 5' primer served in a second PCR lasting about 6 to 11 cycles. Each sample provided no less than 3 million CDR3-containing paired-end reads. TCRdb redid the calling of the 5' RACE reads with MiXCR, one entry per CDR3 protein. Of about 1 million distinct CDR3 sequences in the sample, 40% to 55% are singletons; the top ten hold under 20%. Note on this clonotype: At one end, the junction sequence differs from germline, possibly due to a read error.

V gene TRBV12-3 or TRBV12-4 combines with J gene TRBJ2-1; TRBD2 might be the D (5 bases). The sequence came from a woman aged 55-69 years in good health. The specimen sequenced was blood. The CDR3 reads CAGSLSGPGNEQFF. The CDR3, as DNA: TGTGCCGGCAGTTTAAGTGGACCGGGGAATGAGCAGTTCTTC.